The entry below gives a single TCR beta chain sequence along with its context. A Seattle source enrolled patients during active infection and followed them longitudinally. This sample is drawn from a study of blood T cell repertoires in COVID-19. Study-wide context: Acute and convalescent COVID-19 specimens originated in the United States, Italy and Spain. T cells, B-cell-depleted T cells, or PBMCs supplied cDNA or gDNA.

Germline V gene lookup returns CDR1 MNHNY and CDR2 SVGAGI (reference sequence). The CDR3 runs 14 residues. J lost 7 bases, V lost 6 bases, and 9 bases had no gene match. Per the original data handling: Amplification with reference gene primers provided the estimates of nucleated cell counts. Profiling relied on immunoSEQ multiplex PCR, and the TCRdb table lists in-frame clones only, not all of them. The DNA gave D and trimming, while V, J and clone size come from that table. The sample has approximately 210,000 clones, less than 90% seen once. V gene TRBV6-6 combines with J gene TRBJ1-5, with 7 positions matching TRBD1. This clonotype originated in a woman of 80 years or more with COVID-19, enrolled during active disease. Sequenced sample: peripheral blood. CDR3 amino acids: CASSPDRVRQPQHF. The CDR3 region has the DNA TGTGCCAGCAGCCCCGACAGGGTACGGCAGCCCCAGCATTTT.